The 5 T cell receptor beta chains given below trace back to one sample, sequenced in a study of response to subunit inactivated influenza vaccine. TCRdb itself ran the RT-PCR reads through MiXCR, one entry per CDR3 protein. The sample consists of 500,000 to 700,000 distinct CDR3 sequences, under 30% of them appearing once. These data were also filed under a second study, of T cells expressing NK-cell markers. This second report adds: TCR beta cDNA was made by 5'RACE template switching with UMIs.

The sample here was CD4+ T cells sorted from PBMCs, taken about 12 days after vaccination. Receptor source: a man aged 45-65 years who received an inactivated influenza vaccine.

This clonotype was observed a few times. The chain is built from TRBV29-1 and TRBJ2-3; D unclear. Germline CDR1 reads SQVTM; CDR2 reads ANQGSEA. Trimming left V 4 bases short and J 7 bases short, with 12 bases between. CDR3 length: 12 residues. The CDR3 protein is CSVGLDPNTQYF. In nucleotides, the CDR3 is TGCAGCGTTGGCCTCGACCCTAATACGCAGTATTTT.

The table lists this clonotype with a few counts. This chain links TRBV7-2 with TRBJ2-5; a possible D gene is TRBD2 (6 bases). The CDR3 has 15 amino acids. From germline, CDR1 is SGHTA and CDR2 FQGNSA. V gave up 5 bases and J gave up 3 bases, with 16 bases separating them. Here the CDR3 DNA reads TGTGCCAGCAGCCAACGCTCTGGCGGGAAAGAGACCCAGTACTTC. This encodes CASSQRSGGKETQYF.

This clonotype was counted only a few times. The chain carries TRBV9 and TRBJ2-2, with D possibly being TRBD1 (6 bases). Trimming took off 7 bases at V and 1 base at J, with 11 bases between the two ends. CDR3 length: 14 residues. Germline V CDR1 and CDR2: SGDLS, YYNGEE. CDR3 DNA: TGTGCCAGCCGCGGACAGCTGAACACCGGGGAGCTGTTTTTT. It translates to CASRGQLNTGELFF.

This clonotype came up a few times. The CDR3 DNA sequence: TGCAGCGTGCCCTTGGGGCAATATACGCAGTATTTT. Protein: CSVPLGQYTQYF. This chain joins TRBV29-1 and TRBJ2-3; a weak D match, TRBD1 (5 bases). The V end was cut by 6 bases, the J end by 7 bases, with 14 bases between. The germline V gene has CDR1 SQVTM and CDR2 ANQGSEA. The length of the CDR3 is 12 residues.

CDR3: CASSVALASDTQYF. As DNA, the CDR3 is TGTGCCAGCAGCGTAGCCCTAGCGTCAGATACGCAGTATTTT. V is TRBV9 and J is TRBJ2-3; tentatively, D is TRBD2 (6 bases). Trimming took 0 bases from V and 4 from J, leaving 9 bases between them. The CDR3 has 14 amino acids. Looked up from germline, CDR1 is SGDLS and CDR2 is YYNGEE.